The 14 T cell receptor beta chains below all came from one sample that was sequenced in a study of siplizumab effects on memory and regulatory T cells. Coculturing was carried out on the mixed lymphocyte reaction cells. It lasted five to six days and was done at 37°C. Their recognized antigens are unknown. Repertoires were generated with immunoSEQ multiplex PCR, while TCRdb's copy carries only in-frame clones and drops some. The data contain 20,000 or so clones, about 45% of them seen just once; the ten biggest clones take up 6%. Specimen: CFSE-low (dividing) CD4+ T cells sorted from an allogeneic mixed lymphocyte reaction. These TCRs come from a human donor in good health; the cells came from an allogeneic mixed lymphocyte reaction. Some clones in this sample may be carry-over from other donors' samples.

This chain joins TRBV29-1 and TRBJ1-6; TRBD1 matches 7 bases. J gave up 9 bases and V 6 bases, and 8 bases lay outside the gene matches. Germline CDR1 is SQVTM and CDR2 is ANQGSEA. The CDR3 spans 13 residues. In DNA form, the CDR3 reads TGCAGCGTGATACAGGGGCCGGGTTCACCCCTCCACTTT. Residues: CSVIQGPGSPLHF.

This clone occurred once. The chain recombines TRBV6-5 with TRBJ1-1; 7 bases are shared with TRBD1. There are 15 residues in the CDR3. Germline lookup yields CDR1 MNHEY and CDR2 SVGAGI. V was clipped by 6 bases and J by 0 bases; unmatched bases: 7. CDR3 sequence: CASRERQGVNTEAFF. As DNA, the CDR3 is TGTGCCAGCAGGGAGAGACAGGGAGTGAACACTGAAGCTTTCTTT.

The table lists this clone with a few counts. The V call is TRBV19, the J call TRBJ2-5; tentative D call: TRBD2 (5 bases). V was clipped by 5 bases and J by 5 bases, with 15 bases between them. In germline, CDR1 is LNHDA, CDR2 SQIVND (reference sequence). The CDR3 is 14 residues long. CDR3 sequence (DNA): TGTGCCAGTAGTTTTACGGCGGGCGGGGAGACCCAGTACTTC. Its protein is CASSFTAGGETQYF.

This clone was seen only a few times. The V gene is TRBV5-1, the J gene TRBJ1-2; 7 positions agree with TRBD1. The CDR3 runs to 14 residues. Per the germline V gene, CDR1 is SGHRS and CDR2 is YFSETQ. V dropped 4 bases and J dropped 0; count of bases not matched to a gene: 3. The DNA for the CDR3 is TGCGCCAGCAGCAGGGGGACAGCTAACTATGGCTACACCTTC. It translates to CASSRGTANYGYTF. The full variable domain, in which reference TRBV5-1 and TRBJ1-2 provide the parts outside the CDR3, is KAGVTQTPRYLIKTRGQQVTLSCSPISGHRSVSWYQQTPGQGLQFLFEYFSETQRNKGNFPGRFSGRQFSNSRSEMNVSTLELGDSALYLCASSRGTANYGYTFGSGTRLTVV.

This clone was recorded only once. A much larger clone is a single base away; this may be a read error. Other nucleotide sequences in the sample specify the same CDR3. The gene calls are TRBV5-1 and TRBJ1-2; weak D call: TRBD1 (5 bases). Germline CDR1 is SGHRS and CDR2 is YFSETQ. There are 15 residues in the CDR3. Deletions cut 4 bases from V and 8 bases from J, with 21 bases between. The CDR3 DNA is TGCGCCAGCAGCAGAGAGACAGCGGGACCCTCGGGCTACACCTTC. Protein: CASSRETAGPSGYTF.

By its share, this clone is medium-sized. The chain uses TRBV12-5 and TRBJ1-5, with no clear D. CDR3 length: 13 amino acids. From germline, CDR1 is LGHNT and CDR2 FRNRAP. Trimming removed 3 bases from V and 5 bases from J, with 8 bases in between. Here the CDR3 DNA reads TGTGCTAGTGGTTTAGAGGAGGATCAGCCCCAGCATTTT. Encoded protein: CASGLEEDQPQHF.

This clone qualifies as medium-sized (0.01 to 0.1%). V gene TRBV19 combines with J gene TRBJ1-1; possibly TRBD1 for D (5 bases). The CDR3 sequence is 13 residues long. Germline V gene sequence: CDR1 LNHDA, CDR2 SQIVND (reference sequence). V lost 5 bases and J lost 5, with 12 bases in between. As DNA, the CDR3 is TGTGCCAGTAGTCCGAACAGACAGACTGAAGCTTTCTTT. Protein: CASSPNRQTEAFF.

V usage is TRBV4-1 and J usage is TRBJ2-3; tentative D call: TRBD2 (5 bases). Germline V gene data show CDR1 as MGHRA and CDR2 as YSYEKL. Trimming cost V 3 bases and J 6 bases, with 10 bases left between them. The CDR3 runs to 13 residues. Here the CDR3 DNA reads TGCGCCAGCAGCCAGACTCGAGGGGATACGCAGTATTTT. Its protein product is CASSQTRGDTQYF.

J is TRBJ2-5 and V is TRBV6-5; D not certain. The CDR3 is 14 amino acids. The germline gives CDR1 MNHEY, CDR2 SVGAGI. Trimming cost V 6 bases and J 4 bases, with 15 bases left between them. The CDR3 bases are TGTGCCAGCAGCCCTGCTTTCGATGGAGAGACCCAGTACTTC. It is translated as CASSPAFDGETQYF.

This clone was recorded many times. The chain couples TRBV18 to TRBJ1-1; no reliable D call. The CDR3 consists of 15 residues. The germline gives CDR1 KGHSH, CDR2 LQKENI. Between the trimmed V and J ends, which lost 1 base and 0 bases, there was a span of 9 bases. This CDR3 reads CASSPRKLMNTEAFF. DNA of the CDR3: TGTGCCAGCTCACCACGGAAGCTCATGAACACTGAAGCTTTCTTT. Together with reference TRBV18 and TRBJ1-1, the CDR3 gives the full variable domain: NAGVMQNPRHLVRRRGQEARLRCSPMKGHSHVYWYRQLPEEGLKFMVYLQKENIIDESGMPKERFSAEFPKEGPSILRIQQVVRGDSAAYFCASSPRKLMNTEAFFGQGTRLTVV.

This clone came up a few times. The chain uses TRBV6-6 and TRBJ2-7, with D unclear. The CDR3 extends over 14 amino acids. CDR1 is MNHNY, CDR2 SVGAGI, per germline (reference sequence). V was trimmed by 6 bases and J by 0 bases, leaving 12 bases between them. The CDR3 sequence is CASSPFSLSYEQYF. The CDR3 DNA reads TGTGCCAGCAGCCCCTTTTCCCTCTCCTACGAGCAGTACTTC.

The gene calls are TRBV19 and TRBJ1-2, with D possibly TRBD1 on 6 matching bases. This CDR3 region has 15 residues. Trimming took off 5 bases at V and 0 bases at J, with 13 bases between the two ends. The germline V gene encodes CDR1 LNHDA and CDR2 SQIVND (reference sequence). The CDR3 bases are TGTGCCAGTAGTTCCCAGGGGTTAGCTAACTATGGCTACACCTTC. Encoded protein: CASSSQGLANYGYTF.

The V and J genes are TRBV18 and TRBJ1-1; D is undetermined. Germline assignment: CDR1 KGHSH and CDR2 LQKENI. V gave up 3 bases and J gave up 1 base, with 15 bases separating them. The CDR3 totals 16 residues. In nucleotides, the CDR3 is TGTGCCAGCTCACCCAATCCGGGTCTAGAGAACACTGAAGCTTTCTTT. Amino acid sequence: CASSPNPGLENTEAFF. Combining the CDR3 with reference TRBV18 and TRBJ1-1 gives the whole variable domain NAGVMQNPRHLVRRRGQEARLRCSPMKGHSHVYWYRQLPEEGLKFMVYLQKENIIDESGMPKERFSAEFPKEGPSILRIQQVVRGDSAAYFCASSPNPGLENTEAFFGQGTRLTVV.

This clone occurred many times. This chain connects TRBV5-1 to TRBJ1-1; 10 positions match TRBD1. Trimming removed 4 bases from V and 4 bases from J; junction bases left unmatched: 13. CDR3 length: 17 amino acids. Germline CDR1 SGHRS, CDR2 YFSETQ. The CDR3 protein is CASSLPGGQGIITEAFF. For the CDR3, the DNA is TGCGCCAGCAGCCTACCGGGGGGACAGGGGATCATCACTGAAGCTTTCTTT.